This T cell receptor beta chain was identified in a study of OX40 agonist ivuxolimab in advanced cancers. Whole-study context: Patients were given ivuxolimab, an antibody that agonizes OX40 (CD134).

Germline V CDR1 and CDR2: SGHTA, FQGTGA. This CDR3 is built from 13 residues. Trimming pared 8 bases from V and 4 bases from J, leaving 15 bases between. Method: immunoSEQ multiplex PCR; TCRdb's copy keeps in-frame clones and lacks some. The sample holds roughly 86,000 clones; about nine tenths are singletons and the top ten take about 7.7%. The sequence came from an adult with an advanced solid tumor such as melanoma, head and neck, liver or kidney cancer. V usage is TRBV7-3 and J usage is TRBJ2-7; the D gene is possibly TRBD2 (5 bases). The sequencing here drew on CD4+ or CD8+ T cells sorted from blood, taken in a trial of the OX40 agonist ivuxolimab. CDR3 region: CASGSSEEYEQYF. The DNA for the CDR3 is TGTGCCAGCGGGAGTTCAGAGGAGTACGAGCAGTACTTC.